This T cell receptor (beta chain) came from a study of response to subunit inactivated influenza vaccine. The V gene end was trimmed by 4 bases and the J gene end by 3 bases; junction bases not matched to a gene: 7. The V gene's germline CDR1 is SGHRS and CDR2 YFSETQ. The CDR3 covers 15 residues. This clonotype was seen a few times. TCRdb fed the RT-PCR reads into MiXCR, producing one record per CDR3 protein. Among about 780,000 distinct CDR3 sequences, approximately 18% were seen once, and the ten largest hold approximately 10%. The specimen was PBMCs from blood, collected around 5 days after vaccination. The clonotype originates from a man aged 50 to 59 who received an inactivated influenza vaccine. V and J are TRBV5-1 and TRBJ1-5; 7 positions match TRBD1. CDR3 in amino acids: CASSPTGQLNQPQHF. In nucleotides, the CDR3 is TGCGCCAGCAGCCCGACGGGACAGCTCAATCAGCCCCAGCATTTT.